This entry concerns a single T cell receptor (beta chain). Its antigen is not known. CDR1 and CDR2 from the germline V gene are SQVTM and ANQGSEA. CDR3 length: 14 residues. V lost 5 bases, J lost 7 bases, and 20 bases lay in between. This entry is derived from a study of tumor and adjacent non-tumor tissue in lung cancer. No cell sorting was done before RNA was extracted from the tissue. The normal lung tissue was taken more than 3 cm from the tumor edge. Newly diagnosed lung cancer patients had thoracic surgery in China, August–November 2014, without prior chemotherapy. Study-wide results and limits: Tumor repertoires had a smaller top 100 clone share than normal lung. Tumor tissue had significantly higher TCR diversity than normal lung.

TCRbeta libraries were built with three rounds of nested PCR, modified from ARM-PCR. Each CDR3 protein is one row after TCRdb ran MiXCR on the multiplex PCR reads. The table lists approximately 79,000 distinct CDR3 sequences, 76% of them singletons. Sequencing was performed on distant non-tumor lung tissue. This TCR was sampled from a man aged 65-85 years with non-small cell lung cancer. V usage is TRBV29-1 and J usage is TRBJ1-2, with TRBD1 as a possible D gene (5 bases). CDR3 sequence reads: CSVQVPGWGSGYTF. CDR3 coding DNA: TGCAGCGTTCAAGTTCCGGGATGGGGGAGTGGCTACACCTTC.